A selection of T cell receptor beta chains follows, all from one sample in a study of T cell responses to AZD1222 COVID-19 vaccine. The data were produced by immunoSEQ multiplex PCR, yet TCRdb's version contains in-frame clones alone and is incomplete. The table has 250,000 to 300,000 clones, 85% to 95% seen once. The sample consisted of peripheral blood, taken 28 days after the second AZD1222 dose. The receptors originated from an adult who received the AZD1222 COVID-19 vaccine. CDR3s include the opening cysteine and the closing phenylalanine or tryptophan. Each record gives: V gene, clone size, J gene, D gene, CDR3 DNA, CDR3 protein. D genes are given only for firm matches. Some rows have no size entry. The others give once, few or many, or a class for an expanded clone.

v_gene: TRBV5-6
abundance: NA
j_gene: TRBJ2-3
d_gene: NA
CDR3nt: TGTGCCAGCAGCTCCGGTAGCACAGATACGCAGTATTTT
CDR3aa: CASSSGSTDTQYF

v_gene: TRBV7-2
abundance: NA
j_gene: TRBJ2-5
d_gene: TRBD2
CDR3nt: TGTGCCAGCAGCTTATCGACTAGCGGGCAGACGGAGACCCAGTACTTC
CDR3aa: CASSLSTSGQTETQYF

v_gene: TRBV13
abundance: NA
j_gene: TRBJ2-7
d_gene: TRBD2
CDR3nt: TGTGCCAGCAGCCCCCTAGCGGGAGACGAGCAGTACTTC
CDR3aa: CASSPLAGDEQYF

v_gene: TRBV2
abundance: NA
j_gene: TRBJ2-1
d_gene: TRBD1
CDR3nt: TGTGCCAGCCTGGCAGGGGGCTACAATGAGCAGTTCTTC
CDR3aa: CASLAGGYNEQFF

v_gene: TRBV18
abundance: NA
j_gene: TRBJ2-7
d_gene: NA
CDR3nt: TGTGCCAGCTCTCGGGCCGGGAGCTCCTACGAGCAGTACTTC
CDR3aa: CASSRAGSSYEQYF

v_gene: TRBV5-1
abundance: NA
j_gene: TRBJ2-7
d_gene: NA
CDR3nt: TGCGCCAGCAGCTTGGACAGGGAGAACGAGCAGTACTTC
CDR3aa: CASSLDRENEQYF

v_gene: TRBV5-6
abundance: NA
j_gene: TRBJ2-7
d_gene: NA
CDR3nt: TGTGCCAGCAGCCCACAGCGGGTTTTGGGTGGTAGCGAGCAGTACTTC
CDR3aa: CASSPQRVLGGSEQYF

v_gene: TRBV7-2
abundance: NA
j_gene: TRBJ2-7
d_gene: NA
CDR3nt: TGTGCCAGCAGCCCAGGGGTCGGAATCGACGAGCAGTACTTC
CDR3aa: CASSPGVGIDEQYF

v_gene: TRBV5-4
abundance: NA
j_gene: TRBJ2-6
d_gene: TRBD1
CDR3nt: TGTGCCAGCAGCTCGGGACAGGGACTCTCTGGGGCCAACGTCCTGACTTTC
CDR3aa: CASSSGQGLSGANVLTF

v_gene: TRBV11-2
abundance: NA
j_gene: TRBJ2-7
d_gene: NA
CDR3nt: TGTGCCAGCAGCGTTTATATCCACGAGCAGTACTTC
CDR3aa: CASSVYIHEQYF

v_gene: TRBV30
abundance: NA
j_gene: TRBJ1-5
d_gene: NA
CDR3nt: TGTGCCTGGAGTCTACAGGGAGGCAATCAGCCCCAGCATTTT
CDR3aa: CAWSLQGGNQPQHF

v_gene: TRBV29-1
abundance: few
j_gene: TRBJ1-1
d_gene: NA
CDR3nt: TGCAGCGTTGATAGGTCGAACACTGAAGCTTTCTTT
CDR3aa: CSVDRSNTEAFF

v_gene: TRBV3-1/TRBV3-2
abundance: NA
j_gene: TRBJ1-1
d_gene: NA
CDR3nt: TGTGCCAGCAGCCCGGAGGGGAGCACTGAAGCTTTCTTT
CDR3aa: CASSPEGSTEAFF

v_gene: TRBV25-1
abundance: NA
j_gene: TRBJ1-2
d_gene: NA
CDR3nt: TGTGCCAGCAGTGAGCCTCGGGGGCCCCCCTATGGCTACACCTTC
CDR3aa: CASSEPRGPPYGYTF

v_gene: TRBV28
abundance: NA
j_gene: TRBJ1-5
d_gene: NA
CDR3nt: TGTGCCAGCAGACTAACAGGGAGCGGTCAGCCCCAGCATTTT
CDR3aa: CASRLTGSGQPQHF

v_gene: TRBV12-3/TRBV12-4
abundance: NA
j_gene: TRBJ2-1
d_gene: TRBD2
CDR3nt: TGTGCCAGCAGTCATAGCGGGGGGGCGGAGCAGTTCTTC
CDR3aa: CASSHSGGAEQFF

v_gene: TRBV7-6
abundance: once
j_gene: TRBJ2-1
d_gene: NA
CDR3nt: TGTGCCAGCAGCCACCGACAGGCCCTGAGCTCCTACAATGAGCAGTTCTTC
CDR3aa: CASSHRQALSSYNEQFF

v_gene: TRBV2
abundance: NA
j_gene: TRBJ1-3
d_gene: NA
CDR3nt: TGTGCCAGCAGAGGGAACGGAGGAAACACCATATATTTT
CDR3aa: CASRGNGGNTIYF

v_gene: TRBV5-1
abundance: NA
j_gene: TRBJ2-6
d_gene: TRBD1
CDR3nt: TGCGCCAGCCGATTGTCCGGGACAGGGAACTCTGGGGCCAACGTCCTGACTTTC
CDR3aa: CASRLSGTGNSGANVLTF

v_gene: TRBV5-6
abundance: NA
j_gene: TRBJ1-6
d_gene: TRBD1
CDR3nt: TGTGCCAGCAGCTTGGGGAGGGGGCTTTCACCCCTCCACTTT
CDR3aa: CASSLGRGLSPLHF

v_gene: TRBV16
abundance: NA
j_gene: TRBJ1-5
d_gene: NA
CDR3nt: TGTGCCAGCAGCCAATCTGCAAATCAGCCCCAGCATTTT
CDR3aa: CASSQSANQPQHF

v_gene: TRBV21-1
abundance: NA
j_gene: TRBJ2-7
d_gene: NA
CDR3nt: TGTGCCAGCAGCCGCCCGAGGGGAGACGAGCAGTACTTC
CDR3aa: CASSRPRGDEQYF

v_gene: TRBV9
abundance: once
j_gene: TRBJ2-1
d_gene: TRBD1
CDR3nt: TGTGCCAGCAGCGTCTCACAGGGGTGGAATGAGCAGTTCTTC
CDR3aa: CASSVSQGWNEQFF

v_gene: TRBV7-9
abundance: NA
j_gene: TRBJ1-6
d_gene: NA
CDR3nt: TGTGCCAGCAGCGGAGGTGAAGTTGGACCCCTCCACTTT
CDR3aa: CASSGGEVGPLHF

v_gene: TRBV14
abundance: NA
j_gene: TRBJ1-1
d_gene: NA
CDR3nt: TGTGCCAGCAGCCGGCAGTTGAACACTGAAGCTTTCTTT
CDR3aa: CASSRQLNTEAFF

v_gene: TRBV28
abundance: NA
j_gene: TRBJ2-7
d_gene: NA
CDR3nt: TGTGCCACCGCGACGGGCCTCCCCTACGAGCAGTACTTC
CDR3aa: CATATGLPYEQYF

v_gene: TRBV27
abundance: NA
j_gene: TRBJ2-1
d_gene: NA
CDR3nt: TGTGCCAGCAGTTCAAAAACCCGTCTCCTAGCGAGCTCCTACAATGAGCAGTTCTTC
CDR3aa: CASSSKTRLLASSYNEQFF

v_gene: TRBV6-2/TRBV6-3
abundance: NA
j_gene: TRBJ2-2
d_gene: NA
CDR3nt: TGTGCCAGCAGTATCACCGGGGAGCTGTTTTTT
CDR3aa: CASSITGELFF

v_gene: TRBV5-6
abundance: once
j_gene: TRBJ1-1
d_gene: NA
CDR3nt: TGTGCCAGCAGCACCGACACATCTTTGTACACTGAAGCTTTCTTT
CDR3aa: CASSTDTSLYTEAFF

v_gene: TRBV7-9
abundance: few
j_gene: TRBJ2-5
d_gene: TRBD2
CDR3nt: TGTGCCAGCAGCTTAGGAGGCGGGAGGACCCAAGAGACCCAGTACTTC
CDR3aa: CASSLGGGRTQETQYF

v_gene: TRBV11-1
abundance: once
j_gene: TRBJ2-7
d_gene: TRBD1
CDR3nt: TGTGCCAGCAGCTTAGACCAACTTGGACAGGTGCGGTACTTC
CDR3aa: CASSLDQLGQVRYF

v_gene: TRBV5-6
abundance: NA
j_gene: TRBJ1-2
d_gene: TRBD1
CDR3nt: TGTGCCAGCGACAATAACGACAGGGGGTTGTATGGCTACACCTTC
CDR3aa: CASDNNDRGLYGYTF

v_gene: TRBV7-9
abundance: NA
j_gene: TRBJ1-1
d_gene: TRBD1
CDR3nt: TGTGCCAGCAGCGTAGGACAGGGCTGGACTGAAGCTTTCTTT
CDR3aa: CASSVGQGWTEAFF

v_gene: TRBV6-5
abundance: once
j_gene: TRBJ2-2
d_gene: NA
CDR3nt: TGTGCCAGCAGTTCTCCCGGAACCGGGGAGCTGTTTTTT
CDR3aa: CASSSPGTGELFF

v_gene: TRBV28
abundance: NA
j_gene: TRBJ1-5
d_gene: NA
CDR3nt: TGTGCCAGCAGTTCACCCGCCCGGATTTCCAATCAGCCCCAGCATTTT
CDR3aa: CASSSPARISNQPQHF